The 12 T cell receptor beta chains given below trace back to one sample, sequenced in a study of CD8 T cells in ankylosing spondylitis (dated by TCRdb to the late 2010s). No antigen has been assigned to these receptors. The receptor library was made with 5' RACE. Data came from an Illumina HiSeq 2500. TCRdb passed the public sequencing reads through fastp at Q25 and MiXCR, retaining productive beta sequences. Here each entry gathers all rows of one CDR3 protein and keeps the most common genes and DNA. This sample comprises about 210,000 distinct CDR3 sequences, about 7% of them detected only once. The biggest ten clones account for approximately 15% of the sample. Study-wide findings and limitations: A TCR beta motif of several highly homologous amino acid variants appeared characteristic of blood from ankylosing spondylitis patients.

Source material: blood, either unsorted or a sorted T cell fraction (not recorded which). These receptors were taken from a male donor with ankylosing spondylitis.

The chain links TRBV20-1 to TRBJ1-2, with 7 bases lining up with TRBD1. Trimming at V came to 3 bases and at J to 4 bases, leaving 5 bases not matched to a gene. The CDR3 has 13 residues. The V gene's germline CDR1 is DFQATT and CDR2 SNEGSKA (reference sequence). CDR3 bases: TGCAGTGCTAGGCCAGGGGGTGGCTATGGCTACACCTTC. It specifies CSARPGGGYGYTF.

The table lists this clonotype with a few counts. CDR3 in DNA: TGTGCCAGCAGCGATCTCCGGGACAGATACAATGAGCAGTTCTTC. Protein sequence: CASSDLRDRYNEQFF. The V and J genes are TRBV7-9 and TRBJ2-1; 7 bases match TRBD1. The CDR3 contains 15 residues. Germline V CDR1 and CDR2: SEHNR, FQNEAQ (reference sequence). Trimming removed 5 bases from V and 4 bases from J; junction bases left unmatched: 8. Drawing the rest from reference TRBV7-9 and TRBJ2-1, the complete variable domain is DTGVSQNPRHKITKRGQNVTFRCDPISEHNRLYWYRQTLGQGPEFLTYFQNEAQLEKSRLLSDRFSAERPKGSFSTLEIQRTEQGDSAMYLCASSDLRDRYNEQFFGPGTRLTVL.

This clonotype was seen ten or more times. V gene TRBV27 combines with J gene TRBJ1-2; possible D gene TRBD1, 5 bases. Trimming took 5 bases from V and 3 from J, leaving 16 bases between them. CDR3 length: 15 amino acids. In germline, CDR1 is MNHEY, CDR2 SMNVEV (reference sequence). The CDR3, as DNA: TGTGCCAGCAGTACCTCACCCGGGACCCACTATGGCTACACCTTC. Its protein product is CASSTSPGTHYGYTF.

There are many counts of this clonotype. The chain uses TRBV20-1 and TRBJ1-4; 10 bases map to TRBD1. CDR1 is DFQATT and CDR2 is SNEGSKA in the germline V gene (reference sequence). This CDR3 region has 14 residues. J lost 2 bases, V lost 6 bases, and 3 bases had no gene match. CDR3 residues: CSASDRGTNEKLFF. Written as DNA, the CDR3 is TGCAGTGCGTCGGACAGGGGGACTAATGAAAAACTGTTTTTT.

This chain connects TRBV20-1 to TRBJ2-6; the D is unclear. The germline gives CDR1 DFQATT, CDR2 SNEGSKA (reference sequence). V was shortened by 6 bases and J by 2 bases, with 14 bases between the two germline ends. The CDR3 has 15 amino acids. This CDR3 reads CSALTETPGANVLTF. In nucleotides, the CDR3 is TGCAGTGCCCTTACTGAGACTCCTGGGGCCAACGTCCTGACTTTC.

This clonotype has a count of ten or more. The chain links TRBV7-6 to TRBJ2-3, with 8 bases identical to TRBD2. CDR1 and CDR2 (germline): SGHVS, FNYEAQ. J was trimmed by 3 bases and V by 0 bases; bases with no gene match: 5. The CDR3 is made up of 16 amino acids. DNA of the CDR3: TGTGCCAGCAGCTTAGCCCCGGGACTAGGGACAGATACGCAGTATTTT. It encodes CASSLAPGLGTDTQYF. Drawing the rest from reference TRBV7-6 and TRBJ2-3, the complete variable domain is GAGVSQSPRYKVTKRGQDVALRCDPISGHVSLYWYRQALGQGPEFLTYFNYEAQQDKSGLPNDRFSAERPEGSISTLTIQRTEQRDSAMYRCASSLAPGLGTDTQYFGPGTRLTVL.

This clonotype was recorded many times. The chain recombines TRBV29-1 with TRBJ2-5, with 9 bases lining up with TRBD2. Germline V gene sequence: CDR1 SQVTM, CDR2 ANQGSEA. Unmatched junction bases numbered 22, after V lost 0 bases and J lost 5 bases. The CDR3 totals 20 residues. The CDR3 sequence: CSVEDIPLGLALTGRETQYF. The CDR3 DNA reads TGCAGCGTTGAAGATATCCCCCTGGGACTAGCTCTCACCGGGCGGGAGACCCAGTACTTC.

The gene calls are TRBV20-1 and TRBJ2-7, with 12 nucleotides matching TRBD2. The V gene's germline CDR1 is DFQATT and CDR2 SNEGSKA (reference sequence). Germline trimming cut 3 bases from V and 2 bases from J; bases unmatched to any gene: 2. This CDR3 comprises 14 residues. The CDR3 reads CSASTSGGTYEQYF. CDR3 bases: TGCAGTGCTAGTACTAGCGGGGGGACCTACGAGCAGTACTTC.

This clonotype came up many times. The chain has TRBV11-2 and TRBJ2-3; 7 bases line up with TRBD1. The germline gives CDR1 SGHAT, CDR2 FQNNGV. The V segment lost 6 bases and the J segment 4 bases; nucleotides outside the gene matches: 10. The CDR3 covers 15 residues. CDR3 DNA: TGTGCCAGCAGTTCCGGGACAGTCGCTTCAGATACGCAGTATTTT. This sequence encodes CASSSGTVASDTQYF.

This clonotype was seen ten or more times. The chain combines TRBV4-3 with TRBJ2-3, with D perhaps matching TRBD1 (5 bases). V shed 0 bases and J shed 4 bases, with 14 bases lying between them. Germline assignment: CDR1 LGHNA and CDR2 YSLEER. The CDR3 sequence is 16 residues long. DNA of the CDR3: TGCGCCAGCAGCCAAGATCTAGGGGTAGCCGCAGATACGCAGTATTTT. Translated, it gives CASSQDLGVAADTQYF.

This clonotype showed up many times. The CDR3 coding sequence is TGTGCCAGCTCAAAGGACAGGGGGAGTTATGAGCAGTTCTTC. The encoded protein is CASSKDRGSYEQFF. The chain is built from TRBV18 and TRBJ2-1; 10 bases are a match to TRBD1. The junction had 6 bases not matched to a gene; V was cut back by 5 bases and J by 8 bases. The CDR3 runs 14 residues. Per germline, CDR1 KGHSH and CDR2 LQKENI.

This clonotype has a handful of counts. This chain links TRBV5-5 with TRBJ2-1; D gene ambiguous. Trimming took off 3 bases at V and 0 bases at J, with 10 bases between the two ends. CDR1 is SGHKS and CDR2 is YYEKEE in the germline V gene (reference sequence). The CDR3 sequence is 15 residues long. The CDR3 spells CASSSDFSSYNEQFF. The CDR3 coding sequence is TGTGCCAGCAGCTCCGACTTTAGCTCCTACAATGAGCAGTTCTTC. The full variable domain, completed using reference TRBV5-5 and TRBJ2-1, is DAGVTQSPTHLIKTRGQQVTLRCSPISGHKSVSWYQQVLGQGPQFIFQYYEKEERGRGNFPDRFSARQFPNYSSELNVNALLLGDSALYLCASSSDFSSYNEQFFGPGTRLTVL.